This TCR beta chain was identified in a study of blood T cell repertoires in COVID-19. Study summary: The origin of the acute and convalescent COVID-19 samples was the United States, Italy and Spain. The analysed material was cDNA or gDNA that came from T cells, B-cell-depleted T cells, or PBMCs.

V was cut by 1 base and J by 3 bases, with 10 bases left in between. In germline, CDR1 is SGHNT, CDR2 YENEEA. The CDR3 sequence is 15 residues long. Per the original data handling: Amplification of reference gene primers provided the estimated nucleated cell counts. TCRdb keeps only in-frame clones here, not all; method: immunoSEQ multiplex PCR. D and trimming come from the DNA, and the V and J calls and clone size come from that table. The sample lists 200,000 to 250,000 clones, roughly 80% occurring once. The chain employs TRBV11-3 and TRBJ1-3; D is unclear. The receptor's source is a woman younger than 35 with acute or convalescent COVID-19. Sequencing was carried out using peripheral blood. As DNA, the CDR3 is TGTGCCAGCAGCTTAGTCGACACCAGTGGAAACACCATATATTTT. It yields the protein CASSLVDTSGNTIYF.